This record covers a single T cell receptor (beta chain). The sample originates from a study of blood T cells in healthy people across ages. Each of the donors had roughly 10 milliliters of peripheral blood drawn into EDTA-treated Vacutainer tubes. No fewer than 6.5 million PBMCs went into each sample. PCR was performed a second time for about 7 to 12 cycles using a sample-barcoded 5' primer and a J-beta primer mix. TCRdb reprocessed the 5' RACE reads via MiXCR and lists one record per CDR3 protein. Of over 700,000 distinct CDR3 sequences in the sample, roughly 25% were seen once. The CDR3 totals 17 residues. The ends were cut back, 3 bases at V and 0 bases at J, with 15 bases in the middle. In germline, CDR1 is PRHDT, CDR2 FYEKMQ (reference sequence). Separately, the same data were catalogued under a study of T cells of mothers and their children.

The sample was blood. The sequence was obtained from a boy aged 5-17 years in good health. The chain joins TRBV13 to TRBJ2-4; D gene uncertain. The DNA for the CDR3 is TGTGCCAGCAGCTTTTCCCAACCCGGGTTAGCCAAAAACATTCAGTACTTC. Translating it yields CASSFSQPGLAKNIQYF. Looking up the rest from reference TRBV13 and TRBJ2-4 gives the full variable domain: AAGVIQSPRHLIKEKRETATLKCYPIPRHDTVYWYQQGPGQDPQFLISFYEKMQSDKGSIPDRFSAQQFSDYHSELNMSSLELGDSALYFCASSFSQPGLAKNIQYFGAGTRLSVL.